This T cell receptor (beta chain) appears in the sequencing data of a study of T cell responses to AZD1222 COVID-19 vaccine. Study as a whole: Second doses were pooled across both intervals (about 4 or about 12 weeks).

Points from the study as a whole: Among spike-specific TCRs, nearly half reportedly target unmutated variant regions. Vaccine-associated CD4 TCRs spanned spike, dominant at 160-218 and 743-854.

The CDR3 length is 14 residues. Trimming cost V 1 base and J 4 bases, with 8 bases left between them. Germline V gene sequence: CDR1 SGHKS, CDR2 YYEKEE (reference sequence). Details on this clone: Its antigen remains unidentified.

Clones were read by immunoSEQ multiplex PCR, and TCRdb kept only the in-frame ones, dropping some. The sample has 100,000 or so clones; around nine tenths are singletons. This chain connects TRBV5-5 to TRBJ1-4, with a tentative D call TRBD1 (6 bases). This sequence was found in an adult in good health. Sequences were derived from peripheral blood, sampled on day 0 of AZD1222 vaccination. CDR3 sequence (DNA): TGTGCCAGCAGCTTGAAACAGGGTAATGAAAAACTGTTTTTT. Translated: CASSLKQGNEKLFF.